The source of this T cell receptor (beta chain) is a study of human T cells and chemical hapten exposure. This clonotype turned up a few times. The total RNA was obtained from whole blood that was not fractionated. Germline CDR1 is MNHNY and CDR2 is SVGAGI (reference sequence). The CDR3 is 14 amino acids. V was shortened by 7 bases and J by 2 bases, with 13 bases between the two germline ends. TCRdb used MiXCR to reprocess the 5' RACE reads, holding one entry per CDR3 protein. The sample records about 140,000 distinct CDR3 sequences, around 4% being singletons. This sequence originates from a female donor in good health. The chain couples TRBV6-6 to TRBJ2-3; weak D call: TRBD1 (6 bases). CDR3 in amino acids: CASTRGSNTDTQYF. CDR3 DNA: TGTGCCAGCACTAGGGGGTCAAACACAGATACGCAGTATTTT.